A selection of T cell receptor beta chains follows, all from one sample in a study of OX40 agonist ivuxolimab in advanced cancers. Profiling relied on immunoSEQ multiplex PCR, and the TCRdb table lists in-frame clones only, not all of them. The table has roughly 71,000 clones, about 85% seen once. Sequenced here: CD4+ or CD8+ T cells sorted from blood, sampled in a trial of the OX40 agonist ivuxolimab. These receptors originate from an adult with an advanced solid tumor such as melanoma, head and neck, liver or kidney cancer. CDR3s include the opening cysteine and the closing phenylalanine or tryptophan. D genes are given only for firm matches. Clone size is stated in some rows and not others, as once, few, many or a class when expanded.

size,V,D,J,CDR3,DNA
once,TRBV4-2,-,TRBJ2-1,CASSPPGQIYNEQFF,TGTGCCAGCAGCCCTCCCGGACAGATCTACAATGAGCAGTTCTTC
-,TRBV5-1,-,TRBJ2-7,CASSNNRVQNEQYF,TGCGCCAGCAGCAACAACAGGGTTCAAAACGAGCAGTACTTC
-,TRBV5-1,-,TRBJ1-1,CASSLTGSGTEAFF,TGCGCCAGCAGCTTGACAGGGTCAGGCACTGAAGCTTTCTTT
-,TRBV2,TRBD1,TRBJ2-2,CASRGQGATGELFF,TGTGCCAGCAGGGGACAGGGGGCGACCGGGGAGCTGTTTTTT
once,TRBV6-6,-,TRBJ1-4,CASQTAQLNEKLFF,TGTGCCAGCCAGACGGCACAGTTAAATGAAAAACTGTTTTTT
-,TRBV28,-,TRBJ1-2,CASSLLASRTGYTF,TGTGCCAGCAGTTTATTGGCGTCGAGGACGGGCTACACCTTC
-,TRBV6-4,-,TRBJ2-6,CASSVSSGANVLTF,TGTGCCAGCAGTGTAAGCTCTGGGGCCAACGTCCTGACTTTC
-,TRBV5-1,TRBD1,TRBJ1-2,CASRGTGGNVDGYTF,TGCGCCAGCAGAGGGACAGGGGGGAACGTAGATGGCTACACCTTC
-,TRBV6-6,TRBD2,TRBJ2-2,CASSYAGEVTGELFF,TGTGCCAGCAGTTACGCGGGGGAGGTCACCGGGGAGCTGTTTTTT
-,TRBV30,TRBD2,TRBJ2-3,CAWSATSGGVNTQYF,TGTGCCTGGAGTGCTACTAGCGGGGGGGTAAATACGCAGTATTTT
-,TRBV6-6,-,TRBJ1-4,CASSSFGDSFPEKLFF,TGTGCCAGCAGTTCCTTCGGCGACAGTTTTCCTGAAAAACTGTTTTTT
-,TRBV5-1,-,TRBJ2-5,CASSRIQGGETQYF,TGCGCCAGCAGCAGGATACAGGGTGGAGAGACCCAGTACTTC
-,TRBV28,-,TRBJ1-5,CASSSQGLINQPQHF,TGTGCCAGCAGTTCACAGGGCCTTATCAATCAGCCCCAGCATTTT
few,TRBV7-2,-,TRBJ1-2,CASSANYGYTF,TGTGCCAGCAGCGCGAACTATGGCTACACCTTC
-,TRBV11-2,-,TRBJ1-1,CASSNPGRWEAFF,TGTGCCAGCAGTAACCCGGGGCGTTGGGAAGCTTTCTTT
once,TRBV7-8,-,TRBJ1-1,CASSLVVSVGTEAFF,TGTGCCAGCAGCTTAGTGGTCAGTGTGGGCACTGAAGCTTTCTTT
once,TRBV5-1,-,TRBJ1-2,CASSTRDTNYGYTF,TGCGCCAGCAGCACCCGGGACACCAACTATGGCTACACCTTC
-,TRBV5-6,TRBD2,TRBJ2-5,CASSLSGADQETQYF,TGTGCCAGCAGCCTTAGCGGGGCCGACCAAGAGACCCAGTACTTC
-,TRBV5-1,-,TRBJ2-5,CASSNGAASQETQYF,TGCGCCAGCAGTAACGGGGCCGCCAGCCAAGAGACCCAGTACTTC
once,TRBV7-9,TRBD1,TRBJ1-1,CASSRRTGIHTEAFF,TGTGCCAGCAGCCGACGGACAGGGATCCACACTGAAGCTTTCTTT
-,TRBV5-1,TRBD2,TRBJ2-3,CASSRLAGSSTDTQYF,TGCGCCAGCTCACGACTAGCGGGGTCTAGCACAGATACGCAGTATTTT
-,TRBV6-1,-,TRBJ1-2,CASGGNYGYTF,TGTGCCAGCGGGGGGAACTATGGCTACACCTTC
-,TRBV7-6,TRBD2,TRBJ2-1,CASSYSGRPLGPNEQFF,TGTGCCAGCAGCTACAGCGGGAGACCTCTAGGGCCAAATGAGCAGTTCTTC
-,TRBV28,-,TRBJ2-7,CASSSLSGRTYEQYF,TGTGCCAGCAGTTCCCTAAGCGGAAGGACCTACGAGCAGTACTTC
-,TRBV11-3,-,TRBJ1-1,CASSLEGRWLGVNTEAFF,TGTGCCAGCAGCTTAGAGGGGCGGTGGCTTGGGGTAAACACTGAAGCTTTCTTT
-,TRBV30,-,TRBJ1-1,CAWSVQGPLLRF,TGTGCCTGGAGTGTACAAGGTCCCCTCTTACGCTTT
-,TRBV11-2,TRBD1,TRBJ2-3,CASKTGSSPVEYF,TGTGCCAGTAAGACAGGGAGTTCCCCAGTCGAGTATTTT
-,TRBV7-2,TRBD2,TRBJ2-1,CASSFSGSSYNEQFF,TGTGCCAGCAGCTTTAGCGGGAGTTCCTACAATGAGCAGTTCTTC
-,TRBV7-2,TRBD1,TRBJ1-1,CASSLGDRGRAEAFF,TGTGCCAGCAGCTTAGGGGACAGGGGAAGGGCTGAAGCTTTCTTT
-,TRBV5-4,TRBD2,TRBJ2-7,CASSPGTSGVSYEQYF,TGTGCCAGCAGCCCGGGGACTAGCGGGGTGTCCTACGAGCAGTACTTC
-,TRBV6-5,-,TRBJ2-3,CASRSPGHTQYF,TGTGCCAGCAGGTCCCCGGGGCATACGCAGTATTTT